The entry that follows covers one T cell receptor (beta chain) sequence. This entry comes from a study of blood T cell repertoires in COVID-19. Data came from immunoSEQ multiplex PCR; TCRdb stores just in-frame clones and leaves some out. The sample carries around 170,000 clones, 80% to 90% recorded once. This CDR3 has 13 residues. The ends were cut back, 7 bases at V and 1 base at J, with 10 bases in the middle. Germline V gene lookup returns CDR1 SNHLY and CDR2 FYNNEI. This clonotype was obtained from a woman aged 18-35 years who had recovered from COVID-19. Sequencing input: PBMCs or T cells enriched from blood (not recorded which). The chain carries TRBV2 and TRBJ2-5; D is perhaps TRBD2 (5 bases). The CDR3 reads CASNLGVQETQYF. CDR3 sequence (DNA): TGTGCCAGCAATCTCGGGGTCCAAGAGACCCAGTACTTC.